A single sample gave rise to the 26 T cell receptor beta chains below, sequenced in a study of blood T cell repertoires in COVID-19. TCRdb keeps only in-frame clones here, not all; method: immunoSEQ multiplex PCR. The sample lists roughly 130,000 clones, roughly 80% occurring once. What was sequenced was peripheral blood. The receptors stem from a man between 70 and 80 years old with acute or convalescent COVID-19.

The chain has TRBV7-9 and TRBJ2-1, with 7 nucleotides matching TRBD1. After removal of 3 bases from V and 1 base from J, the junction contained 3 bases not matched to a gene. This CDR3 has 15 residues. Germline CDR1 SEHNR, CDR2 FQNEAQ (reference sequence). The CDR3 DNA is TGTGCCAGCAGCTTCACAGGGGTTTCCTACAATGAGCAGTTCTTC. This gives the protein CASSFTGVSYNEQFF.

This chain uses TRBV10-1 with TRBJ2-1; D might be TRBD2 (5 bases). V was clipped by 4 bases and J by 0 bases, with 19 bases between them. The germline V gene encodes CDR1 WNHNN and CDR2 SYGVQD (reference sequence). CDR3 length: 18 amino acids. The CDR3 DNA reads TGCGCCAGCAGTGCCCCCCCTAGCTACAAGACCTCCTACAATGAGCAGTTCTTC. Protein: CASSAPPSYKTSYNEQFF.

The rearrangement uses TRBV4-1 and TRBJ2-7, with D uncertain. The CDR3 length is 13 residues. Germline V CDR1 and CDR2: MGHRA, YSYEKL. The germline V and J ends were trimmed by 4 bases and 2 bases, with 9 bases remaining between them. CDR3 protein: CASSLTLTYEQYF. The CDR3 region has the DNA TGCGCCAGCAGCCTTACTCTCACCTACGAGCAGTACTTC.

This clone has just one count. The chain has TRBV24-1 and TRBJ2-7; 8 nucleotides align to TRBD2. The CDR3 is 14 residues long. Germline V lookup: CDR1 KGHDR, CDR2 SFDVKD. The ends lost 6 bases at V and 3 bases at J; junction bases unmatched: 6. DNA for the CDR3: TGTGCCACCAGTCGGGGGGGGTACGACTACGAGCAGTACTTC. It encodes CATSRGGYDYEQYF.

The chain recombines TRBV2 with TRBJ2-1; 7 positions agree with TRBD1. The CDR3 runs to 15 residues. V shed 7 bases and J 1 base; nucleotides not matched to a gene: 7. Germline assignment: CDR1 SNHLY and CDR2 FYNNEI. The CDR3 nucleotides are TGTGCCAGCACAACGGGACAGTATTCCTACAATGAGCAGTTCTTC. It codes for CASTTGQYSYNEQFF.

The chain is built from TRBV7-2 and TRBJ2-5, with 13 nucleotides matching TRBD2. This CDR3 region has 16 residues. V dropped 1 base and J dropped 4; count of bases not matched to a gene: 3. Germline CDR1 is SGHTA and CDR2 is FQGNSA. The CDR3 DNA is TGTGCCAGCAGCTTAGGGGGACTAGCGGGGACAGAGACCCAGTACTTC. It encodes CASSLGGLAGTETQYF.

CDR3 nucleotide sequence: TGTGCCAGCAGCCCCTATACAGGGATAAACACTGAAGCTTTCTTT. Its protein is CASSPYTGINTEAFF. V and J are TRBV2 and TRBJ1-1, with a weak D call TRBD1 (6 bases). This CDR3 has 15 residues. V was cut by 6 bases and J by 2 bases, with 16 bases left in between. Germline V gene lookup returns CDR1 SNHLY and CDR2 FYNNEI. Filled out from reference TRBV2 and TRBJ1-1, the complete variable domain reads EPEVTQTPSHQVTQMGQEVILRCVPISNHLYFYWYRQILGQKVEFLVSFYNNEISEKSEIFDDQFSVERPDGSNFTLKIRSTKLEDSAMYFCASSPYTGINTEAFFGQGTRLTVV.

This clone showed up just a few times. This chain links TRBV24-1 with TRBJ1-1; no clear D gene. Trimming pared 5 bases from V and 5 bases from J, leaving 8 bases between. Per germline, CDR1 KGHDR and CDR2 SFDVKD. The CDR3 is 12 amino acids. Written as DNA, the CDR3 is TGTGCCACCAGTGTGAGTGGTACTGAAGCTTTCTTT. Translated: CATSVSGTEAFF.

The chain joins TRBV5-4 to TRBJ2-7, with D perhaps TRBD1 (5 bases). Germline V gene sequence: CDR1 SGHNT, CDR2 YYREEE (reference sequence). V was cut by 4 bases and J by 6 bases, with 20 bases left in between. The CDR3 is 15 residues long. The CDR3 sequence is CASSGSGRAGGEQYF. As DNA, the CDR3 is TGTGCCAGCAGCGGGTCGGGCAGGGCTGGCGGCGAGCAGTACTTC.

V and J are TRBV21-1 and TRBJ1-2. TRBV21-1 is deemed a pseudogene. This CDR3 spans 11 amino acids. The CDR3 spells CASAPSYGYTF. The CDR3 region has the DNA TGTGCCAGCGCGCCCTCCTATGGCTACACCTTC.

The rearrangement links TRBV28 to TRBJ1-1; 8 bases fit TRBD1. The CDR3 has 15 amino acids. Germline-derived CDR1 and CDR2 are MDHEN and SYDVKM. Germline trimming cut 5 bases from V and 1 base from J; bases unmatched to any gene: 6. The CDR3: CASSGAGTGNTEAFF. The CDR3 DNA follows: TGTGCCAGCAGTGGCGCCGGGACAGGGAACACTGAAGCTTTCTTT.

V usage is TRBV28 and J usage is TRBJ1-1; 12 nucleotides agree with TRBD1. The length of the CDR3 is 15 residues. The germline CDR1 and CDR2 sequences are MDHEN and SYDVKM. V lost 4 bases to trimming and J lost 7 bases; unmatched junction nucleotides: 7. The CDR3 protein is CASSSTGQGAGEAFF. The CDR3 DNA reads TGTGCCAGCAGTTCGACGGGACAGGGGGCCGGTGAAGCTTTCTTT.

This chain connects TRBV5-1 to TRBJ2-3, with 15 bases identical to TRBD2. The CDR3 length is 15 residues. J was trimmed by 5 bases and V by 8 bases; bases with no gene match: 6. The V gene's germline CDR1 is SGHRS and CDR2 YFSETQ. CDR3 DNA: TGCGCCAGTCGGACTAGCGGGGGGGCTGGAGATACGCAGTATTTT. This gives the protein CASRTSGGAGDTQYF.

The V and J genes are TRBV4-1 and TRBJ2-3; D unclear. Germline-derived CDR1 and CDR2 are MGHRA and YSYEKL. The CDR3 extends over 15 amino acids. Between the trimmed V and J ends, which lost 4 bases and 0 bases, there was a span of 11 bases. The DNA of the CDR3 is TGCGCCAGCAGCCCGGGTGCCTATAGCACAGATACGCAGTATTTT. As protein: CASSPGAYSTDTQYF.

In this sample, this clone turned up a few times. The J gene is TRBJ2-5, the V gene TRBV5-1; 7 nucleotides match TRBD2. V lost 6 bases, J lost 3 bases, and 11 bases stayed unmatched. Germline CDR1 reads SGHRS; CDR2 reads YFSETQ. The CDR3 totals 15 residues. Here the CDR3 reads CASKLTLGGEETQYF. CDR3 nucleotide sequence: TGCGCCAGCAAATTAACCCTGGGGGGGGAAGAGACCCAGTACTTC.

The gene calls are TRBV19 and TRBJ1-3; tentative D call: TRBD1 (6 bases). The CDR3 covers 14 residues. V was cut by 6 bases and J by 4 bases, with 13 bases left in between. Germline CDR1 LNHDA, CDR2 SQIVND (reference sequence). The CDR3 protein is CASSIRGSGNTIYF. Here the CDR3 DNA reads TGTGCCAGTAGCATCAGGGGATCAGGAAACACCATATATTTT.

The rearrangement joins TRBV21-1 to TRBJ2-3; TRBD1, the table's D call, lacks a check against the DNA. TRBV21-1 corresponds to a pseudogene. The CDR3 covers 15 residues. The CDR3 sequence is CASSKRGSGTDTQYF. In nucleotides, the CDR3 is TGTGCCAGCAGCAAAAGGGGGAGTGGGACAGATACGCAGTATTTT.

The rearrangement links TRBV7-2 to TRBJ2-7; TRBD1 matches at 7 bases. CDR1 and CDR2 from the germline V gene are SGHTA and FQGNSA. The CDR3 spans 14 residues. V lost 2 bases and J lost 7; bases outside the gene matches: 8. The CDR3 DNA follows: TGTGCCAGCAGCTTATTCCAGGGGGTATGGGAGCAGTACTTC. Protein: CASSLFQGVWEQYF.

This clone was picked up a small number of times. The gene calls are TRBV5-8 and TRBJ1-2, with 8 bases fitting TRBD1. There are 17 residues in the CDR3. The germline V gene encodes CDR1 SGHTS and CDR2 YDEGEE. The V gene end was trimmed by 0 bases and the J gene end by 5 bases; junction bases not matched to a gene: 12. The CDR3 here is CASSLAPDRGDDYGYTF. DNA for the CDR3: TGTGCCAGCAGCTTGGCCCCCGACAGGGGAGATGATTATGGCTACACCTTC.

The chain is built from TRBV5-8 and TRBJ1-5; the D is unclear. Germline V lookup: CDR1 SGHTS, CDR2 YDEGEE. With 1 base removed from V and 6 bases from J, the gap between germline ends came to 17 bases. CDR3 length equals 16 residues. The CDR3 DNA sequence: TGTGCCAGCAGCTTGTTGGCAGCGTCGGTCCGTCAGCCCCAGCATTTT. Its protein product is CASSLLAASVRQPQHF.

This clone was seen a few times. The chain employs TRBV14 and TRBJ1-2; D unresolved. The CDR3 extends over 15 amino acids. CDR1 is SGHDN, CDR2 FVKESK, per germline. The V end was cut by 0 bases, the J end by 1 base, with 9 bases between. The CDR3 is CASSQDNRFNYGYTF. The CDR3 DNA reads TGTGCCAGCAGCCAAGATAACAGATTTAACTATGGCTACACCTTC.

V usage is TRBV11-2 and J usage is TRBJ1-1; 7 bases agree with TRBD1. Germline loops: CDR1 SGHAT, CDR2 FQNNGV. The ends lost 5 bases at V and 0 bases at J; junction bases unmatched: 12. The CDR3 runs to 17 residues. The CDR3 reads CASSRGGTVGMNTEAFF. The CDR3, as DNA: TGTGCCAGCAGCCGAGGGGGCACAGTGGGGATGAACACTGAAGCTTTCTTT. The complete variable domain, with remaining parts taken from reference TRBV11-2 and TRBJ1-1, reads EAGVAQSPRYKIIEKRQSVAFWCNPISGHATLYWYQQILGQGPKLLIQFQNNGVVDDSQLPKDRFSAERLKGVDSTLKIQPAKLEDSAVYLCASSRGGTVGMNTEAFFGQGTRLTVV.

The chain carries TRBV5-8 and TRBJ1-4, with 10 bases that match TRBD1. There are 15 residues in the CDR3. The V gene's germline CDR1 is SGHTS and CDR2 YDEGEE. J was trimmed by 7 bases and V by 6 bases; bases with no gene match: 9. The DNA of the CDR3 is TGTGCCAGCATCAGAGACAGGGGGCTTGGTGAAAAACTGTTTTTT. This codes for CASIRDRGLGEKLFF.

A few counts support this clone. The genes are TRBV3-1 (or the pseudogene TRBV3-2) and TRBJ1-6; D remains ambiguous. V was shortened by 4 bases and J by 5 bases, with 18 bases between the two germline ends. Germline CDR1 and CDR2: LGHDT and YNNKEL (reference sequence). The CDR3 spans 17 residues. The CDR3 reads CASSLAPPGWNNSPLHF. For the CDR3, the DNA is TGTGCCAGCAGCCTCGCGCCCCCGGGGTGGAATAATTCACCCCTCCACTTT.

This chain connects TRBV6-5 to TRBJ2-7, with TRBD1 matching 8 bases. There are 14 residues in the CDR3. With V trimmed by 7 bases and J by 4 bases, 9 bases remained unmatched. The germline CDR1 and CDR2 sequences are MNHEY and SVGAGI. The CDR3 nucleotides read TGTGCCAGCACCAGACAGGGGTCTTCATACGAGCAGTACTTC. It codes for CASTRQGSSYEQYF.

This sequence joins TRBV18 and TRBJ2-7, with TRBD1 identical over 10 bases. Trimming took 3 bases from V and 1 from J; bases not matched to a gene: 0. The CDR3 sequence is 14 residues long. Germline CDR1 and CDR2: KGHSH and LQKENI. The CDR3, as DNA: TGTGCCAGCTCACCGGGACAGGGGTCCTACGAGCAGTACTTC. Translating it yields CASSPGQGSYEQYF. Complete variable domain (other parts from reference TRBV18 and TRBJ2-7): NAGVMQNPRHLVRRRGQEARLRCSPMKGHSHVYWYRQLPEEGLKFMVYLQKENIIDESGMPKERFSAEFPKEGPSILRIQQVVRGDSAAYFCASSPGQGSYEQYFGPGTRLTVT.